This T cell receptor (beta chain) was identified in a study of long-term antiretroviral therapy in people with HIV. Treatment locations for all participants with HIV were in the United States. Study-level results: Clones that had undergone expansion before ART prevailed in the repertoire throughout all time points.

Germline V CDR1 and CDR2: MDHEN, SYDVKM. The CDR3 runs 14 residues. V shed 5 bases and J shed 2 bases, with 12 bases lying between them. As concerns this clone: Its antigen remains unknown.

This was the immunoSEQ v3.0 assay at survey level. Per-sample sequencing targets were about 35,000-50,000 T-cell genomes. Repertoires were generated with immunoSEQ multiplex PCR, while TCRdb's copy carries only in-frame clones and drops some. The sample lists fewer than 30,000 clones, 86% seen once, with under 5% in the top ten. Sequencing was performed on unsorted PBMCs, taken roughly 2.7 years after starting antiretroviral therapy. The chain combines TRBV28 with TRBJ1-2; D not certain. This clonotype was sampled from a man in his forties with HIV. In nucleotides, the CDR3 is TGTGCCAGCAGTAGATTACAGACCAACTATGGCTACACCTTC. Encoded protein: CASSRLQTNYGYTF.